This TCR beta chain appears in the sequencing data of a study of CD8 T cells in Susac syndrome. CDR1 is SQVTM and CDR2 is ANQGSEA in the germline V gene. The CDR3 has 10 amino acids. V dropped 5 bases and J dropped 11 bases, with 12 bases sitting between them. Sequencing of TCR beta drew on CD8+ and CD4+ T cells from blood. TEMRA cells were FACS-enriched, unlike CD8+ and CD4+ T cells, which were negatively isolated. Random hexamers were used to reverse transcribe about 0.45 to 1 ug of RNA. Coverage of TCR beta CDR3 amplification by immunoSEQ multiplex PCR extended to 54 Vbeta and 13 Jbeta. Via MiXCR, TCRdb re-called the immunoSEQ multiplex PCR reads, giving one row per CDR3 protein. The sample has some 170,000 distinct CDR3 sequences; roughly 94% are singletons.

The V and J genes are TRBV29-1 and TRBJ1-1; a possible D gene is TRBD1 (5 bases). This receptor was identified in a human donor in good health. Material: CD4+ T cells from PBMCs. CDR3 in amino acids: CSVNGWGAFF. As DNA, the CDR3 is TGCAGCGTTAATGGGTGGGGCGCTTTCTTT.